These 19 T cell receptor beta chains originate from one sample sequenced in a study of blood T cell repertoires in COVID-19. Produced via immunoSEQ multiplex PCR; TCRdb's table is partial and in-frame only. Of around 250,000 clones listed, 83% are singletons. The sequencing input was peripheral blood. These receptors originate from a man aged 80 or over with acute or convalescent COVID-19.

The genes are TRBV5-1 and TRBJ2-5, with a tentative D call TRBD1 (7 bases). This CDR3 is built from 15 residues. Germline V gene data show CDR1 as SGHRS and CDR2 as YFSETQ. V was trimmed by 3 bases and J by 5 bases, leaving 17 bases between them. CDR3 bases: TGCGCCAGCAGCTCGGACAGGAGGGTTACGGAGACCCAGTACTTC. Translated, it gives CASSSDRRVTETQYF.

This chain links TRBV6-1 with TRBJ1-2; the D gene is possibly TRBD1 (6 bases). Trimming took off 2 bases at V and 6 bases at J, with 13 bases between the two ends. The CDR3 extends over 14 amino acids. The germline V gene has CDR1 MNHNS and CDR2 SASEGT. For the CDR3, the DNA is TGTGCCAGCAGTGAACGAAGAAGACAGGATGGCTACACCTTC. This encodes CASSERRRQDGYTF.

V gene TRBV7-2 combines with J gene TRBJ1-2, with D unclear. Trimming left V 5 bases short and J 2 bases short, with 9 bases between. This CDR3 spans 13 amino acids. Germline-derived CDR1 and CDR2 are SGHTA and FQGNSA. The CDR3 DNA reads as TGTGCCAGCAGCGATCAGGCAAACTATGGCTACACCTTC. Its translation: CASSDQANYGYTF.

The chain recombines TRBV6-5 with TRBJ2-7; 10 nucleotides match TRBD1. CDR3 length: 14 residues. The V gene end was trimmed by 2 bases and the J gene end by 3 bases; junction bases not matched to a gene: 1. Looked up from germline, CDR1 is MNHEY and CDR2 is SVGAGI. In DNA form, the CDR3 reads TGTGCCAGCAGTTACGGGACAGGGGTCTACGAGCAGTACTTC. It specifies CASSYGTGVYEQYF.

The chain combines TRBV20-1 with TRBJ2-3; TRBD1 is a possible D gene (5 bases). V lost 3 bases, J lost 1 base, and 8 bases lay in between. CDR1 and CDR2 from the germline V gene are DFQATT and SNEGSKA (reference sequence). The CDR3 contains 13 residues. Here the CDR3 DNA reads TGCAGTGCTAGTAACAGGCGCACAGATACGCAGTATTTT. It encodes CSASNRRTDTQYF.

The count of this clone is one. The chain employs TRBV12-5 and TRBJ2-1; 7 nucleotides line up with TRBD2. CDR1 is LGHNT, CDR2 FRNRAP, per germline. V gave up 0 bases and J gave up 6 bases; unmatched junction bases: 5. CDR3 length: 15 residues. DNA for the CDR3: TGTGCTAGTGGTTTGGTACTGAGCGGGGCCAATGAGCAGTTCTTC. Translating it yields CASGLVLSGANEQFF.

The chain carries TRBV2 and TRBJ2-5; 11 bases fit TRBD1. The V gene end was trimmed by 4 bases and the J gene end by 4 bases; junction bases not matched to a gene: 11. There are 17 residues in the CDR3. The germline CDR1 and CDR2 sequences are SNHLY and FYNNEI. Here the CDR3 DNA reads TGTGCCAGCAGTGTCCTGCGGCCGGGACAGGGGGGAGAGACCCAGTACTTC. Its protein is CASSVLRPGQGGETQYF.

This chain connects TRBV19 to TRBJ2-3; 9 nucleotides match TRBD2. With 10 bases clipped from V and 3 bases from J, the junction kept 11 bases outside the gene matches. This CDR3 contains 15 residues. The germline V gene encodes CDR1 LNHDA and CDR2 SQIVND (reference sequence). The CDR3 nucleotides read TGTGCCACCGTAAGGCGGGGGGGAGGTACAGATACGCAGTATTTT. Translated: CATVRRGGGTDTQYF. Full variable domain (missing parts from reference TRBV19 and TRBJ2-3): DGGITQSPKYLFRKEGQNVTLSCEQNLNHDAMYWYRQDPGQGLRLIYYSQIVNDFQKGDIAEGYSVSREKKESFPLTVTSAQKNPTAFYLCATVRRGGGTDTQYFGPGTRLTVL.

The rearrangement links TRBV6-5 to TRBJ1-5; 7 bases are a match to TRBD1. Germline trimming cut 5 bases from V and 4 bases from J; bases unmatched to any gene: 5. The CDR3 contains 14 residues. Germline assignment: CDR1 MNHEY and CDR2 SVGAGI. This CDR3 reads CASSPGDSNQPQHF. Written as DNA, the CDR3 is TGTGCCAGCAGTCCCGGGGACAGTAATCAGCCCCAGCATTTT.

The V call is TRBV5-4, the J call TRBJ2-3; TRBD2 aligns across 9 bases. J was trimmed by 3 bases and V by 4 bases; bases with no gene match: 15. Germline-derived CDR1 and CDR2 are SGHNT and YYREEE (reference sequence). The CDR3 length is 18 residues. DNA for the CDR3: TGTGCCAGCAGCCGGGGGGGTAGCGGGAGTAGGAGGACAGATACGCAGTATTTT. As protein: CASSRGGSGSRRTDTQYF.

This rearrangement joins TRBV5-1 to TRBJ1-6; TRBD1 might be the D (5 bases). CDR1 and CDR2 (germline): SGHRS, YFSETQ. The V end lost 0 bases, the J end lost 5 bases, and 6 bases lay between the germline ends. This CDR3 has 14 amino acids. The CDR3 loop reads CASSLGQNNSPLHF. The DNA of the CDR3 is TGCGCCAGCAGCTTGGGACAGAATAATTCACCCCTCCACTTT.

The CDR3, as DNA: TGTGCCAGCAGCCCTCGTTTCGGGGGGAGTTCAGATACGCAGTATTTT. Protein sequence: CASSPRFGGSSDTQYF. The chain carries TRBV9 and TRBJ2-3; the match to TRBD2 covers 7 bases. Germline V gene lookup returns CDR1 SGDLS and CDR2 YYNGEE. Trimming cost V 4 bases and J 4 bases; bases outside gene matches: 12. The CDR3 covers 16 residues.

Details on this clone: The sample holds other DNA sequences that translate to the same CDR3. This chain uses TRBV4-1 with TRBJ2-2, with 7 nucleotides matching TRBD2. Germline values: CDR1 MGHRA, CDR2 YSYEKL. V trimming: 3 bases; J trimming: 0 bases; junction bases outside the gene matches: 1. The CDR3 totals 15 residues. The CDR3 sequence is CASSQGRANTGELFF. For the CDR3, the DNA is TGCGCCAGCAGCCAGGGGAGGGCGAACACCGGGGAGCTGTTTTTT.

The genes are TRBV11-3 and TRBJ2-3; 9 bases agree with TRBD1. Germline V gene sequence: CDR1 SGHNT, CDR2 YENEEA. Trimming took 5 bases from V and 0 from J; bases not matched to a gene: 6. CDR3 size: 16 residues. CDR3 nucleotide sequence: TGTGCCAGCAGCCCTGGGACAGGGAGAAGCACAGATACGCAGTATTTT. It translates to CASSPGTGRSTDTQYF. Full variable domain (outside the CDR3, taken from reference TRBV11-3 and TRBJ2-3): EAGVVQSPRYKIIEKKQPVAFWCNPISGHNTLYWYLQNLGQGPELLIRYENEEAVDDSQLPKDRFSAERLKGVDSTLKIQPAELGDSAVYLCASSPGTGRSTDTQYFGPGTRLTVL.

This clone appeared a single time. CDR3 amino acids: CASSSQGMANEKLFF. For the CDR3, the DNA is TGTGCCAGCAGTTCTCAGGGAATGGCTAATGAAAAACTGTTTTTT. V gene TRBV28 combines with J gene TRBJ1-4; weak D call: TRBD1 (5 bases). The CDR3 consists of 15 residues. V lost 4 bases, J lost 3 bases, and 12 bases lay in between. Germline V CDR1 and CDR2: MDHEN, SYDVKM.

CDR3 in DNA: TGTGCCACCTTATCCGGGACAGGGGTGGCCGGAACGAACACCGGGGAGCTGTTTTTT. Translating it yields CATLSGTGVAGTNTGELFF. This chain links TRBV10-3 with TRBJ2-2; 10 positions match TRBD1. CDR1 is ENHRY and CDR2 is SYGVKD in the germline V gene. J was trimmed by 0 bases and V by 10 bases; bases with no gene match: 17. CDR3 length: 19 amino acids.

V gene TRBV19 combines with J gene TRBJ2-3; the D gene is possibly TRBD2 (5 bases). The V gene lost 2 bases and the J gene lost 7 bases, with 13 bases spanning the gap. Per the germline V gene, CDR1 is LNHDA and CDR2 is SQIVND (reference sequence). The CDR3 has 14 amino acids. The CDR3 bases are TGTGCCAGTAGTATACCGGAGCGGCCCCATACGCAGTATTTT. This codes for CASSIPERPHTQYF.

J is TRBJ2-1 and V is TRBV5-1, with TRBD2 as a possible D gene (5 bases). Looked up from germline, CDR1 is SGHRS and CDR2 is YFSETQ. The CDR3 has 16 residues. Trimming stripped 6 bases from V and 0 bases from J, with 16 bases between. CDR3 nucleotide sequence: TGCGCCAGCACAGAGGAGGCGTTGAGCTCCTACAATGAGCAGTTCTTC. Protein sequence: CASTEEALSSYNEQFF.

The CDR3 DNA sequence: TGTGCCAGCAGTTTGGGGCAGTTAGAGACCCAGTACTTC. As protein: CASSLGQLETQYF. This chain connects TRBV28 to TRBJ2-5; TRBD1 is a possible D gene (5 bases). This CDR3 spans 13 amino acids. Germline loops: CDR1 MDHEN, CDR2 SYDVKM. V was shortened by 3 bases and J by 4 bases, with 9 bases between the two germline ends.